One T cell receptor beta chain is described in this entry. Its antigen is not identified. This specimen comes from a study of cytomegalovirus exposure and HLA in healthy donors. About the research overall: About 80 million unique TCRs, all from HLA-typed donors, were included in an early release of the data.

It was with 60 Vbeta and 13 Jbeta primers that the PCR ran. Clones were read by immunoSEQ multiplex PCR, and TCRdb kept only the in-frame ones, dropping some. The repertoire shows some 200,000 clones; the top ten hold 6.5%. Regarding the study as a whole: The majority of CMV-associated TCR beta chains were reported as apparently HLA-restricted in a later analysis. In an earlier analysis, about 87% or about 30%: the productive usage of most TCR beta V segments.

Trimming took off 1 base at V and 2 bases at J, with 14 bases between the two ends. Germline values: CDR1 SGHNT, CDR2 YENEEA. The CDR3 extends over 16 amino acids. This sequence was found in a man between 25 and 39 years old in good health and CMV-seronegative. The V gene is TRBV11-3, the J gene TRBJ2-5, with a tentative D call TRBD2 (6 bases). Sequenced input: PBMCs. The CDR3 DNA is TGTGCCAGCAGCTTAGGGTTAGCGGAGGAACAAGAGACCCAGTACTTC. Its translation: CASSLGLAEEQETQYF. The variable domain in full, with the rest retrieved from reference TRBV11-3 and TRBJ2-5, is EAGVVQSPRYKIIEKKQPVAFWCNPISGHNTLYWYLQNLGQGPELLIRYENEEAVDDSQLPKDRFSAERLKGVDSTLKIQPAELGDSAVYLCASSLGLAEEQETQYFGPGTRLLVL.